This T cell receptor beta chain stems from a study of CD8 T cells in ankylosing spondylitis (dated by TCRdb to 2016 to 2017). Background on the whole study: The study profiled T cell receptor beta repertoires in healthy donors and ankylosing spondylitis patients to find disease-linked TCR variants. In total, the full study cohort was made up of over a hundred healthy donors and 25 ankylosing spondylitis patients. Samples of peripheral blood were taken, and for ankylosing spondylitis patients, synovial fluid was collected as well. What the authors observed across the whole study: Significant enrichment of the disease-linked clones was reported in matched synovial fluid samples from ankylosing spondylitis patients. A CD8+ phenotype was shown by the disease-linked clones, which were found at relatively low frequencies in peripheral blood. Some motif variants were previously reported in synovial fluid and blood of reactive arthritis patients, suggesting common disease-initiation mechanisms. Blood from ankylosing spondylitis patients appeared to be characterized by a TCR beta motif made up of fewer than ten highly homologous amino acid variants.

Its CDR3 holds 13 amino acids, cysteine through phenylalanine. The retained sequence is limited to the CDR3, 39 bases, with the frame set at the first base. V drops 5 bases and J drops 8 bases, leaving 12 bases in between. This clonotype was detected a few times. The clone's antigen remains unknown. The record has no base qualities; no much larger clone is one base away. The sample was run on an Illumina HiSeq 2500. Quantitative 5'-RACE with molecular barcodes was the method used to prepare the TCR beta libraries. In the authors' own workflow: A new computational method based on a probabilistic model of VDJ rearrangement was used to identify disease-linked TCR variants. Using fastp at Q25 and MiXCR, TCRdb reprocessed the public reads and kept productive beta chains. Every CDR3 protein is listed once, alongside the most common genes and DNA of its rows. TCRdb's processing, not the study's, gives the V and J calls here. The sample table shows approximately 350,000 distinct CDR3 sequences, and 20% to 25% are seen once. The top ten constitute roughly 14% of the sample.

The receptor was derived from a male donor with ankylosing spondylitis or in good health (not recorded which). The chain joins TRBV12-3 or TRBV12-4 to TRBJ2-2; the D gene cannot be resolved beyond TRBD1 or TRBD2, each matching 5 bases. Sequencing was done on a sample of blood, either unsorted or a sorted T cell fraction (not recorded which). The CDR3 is CASSIGTAGELFF. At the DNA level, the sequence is TGTGCCAGCAGTATAGGGACCGCAGGGGAGCTGTTTTTT.